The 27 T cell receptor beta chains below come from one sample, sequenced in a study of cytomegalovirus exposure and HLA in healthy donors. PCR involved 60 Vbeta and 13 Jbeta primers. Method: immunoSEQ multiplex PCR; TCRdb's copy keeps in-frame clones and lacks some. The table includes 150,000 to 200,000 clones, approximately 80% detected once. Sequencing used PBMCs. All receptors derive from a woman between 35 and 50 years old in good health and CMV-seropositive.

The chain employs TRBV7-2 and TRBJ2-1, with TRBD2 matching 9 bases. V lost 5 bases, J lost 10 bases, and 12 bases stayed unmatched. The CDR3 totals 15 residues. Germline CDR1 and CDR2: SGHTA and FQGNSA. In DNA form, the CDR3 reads TGTGCCAGCAGCCCCTCCGGGACTAGCTTCCGCGAGCAGTTCTTC. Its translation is CASSPSGTSFREQFF.

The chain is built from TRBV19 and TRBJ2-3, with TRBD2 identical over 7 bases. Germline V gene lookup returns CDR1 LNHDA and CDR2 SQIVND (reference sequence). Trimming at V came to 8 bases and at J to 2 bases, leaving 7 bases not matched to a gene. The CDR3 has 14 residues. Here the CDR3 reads CASSPTSPTDTQYF. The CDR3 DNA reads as TGTGCCAGTTCTCCGACTAGCCCCACAGATACGCAGTATTTT. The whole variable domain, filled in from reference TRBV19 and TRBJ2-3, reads DGGITQSPKYLFRKEGQNVTLSCEQNLNHDAMYWYRQDPGQGLRLIYYSQIVNDFQKGDIAEGYSVSREKKESFPLTVTSAQKNPTAFYLCASSPTSPTDTQYFGPGTRLTVL.

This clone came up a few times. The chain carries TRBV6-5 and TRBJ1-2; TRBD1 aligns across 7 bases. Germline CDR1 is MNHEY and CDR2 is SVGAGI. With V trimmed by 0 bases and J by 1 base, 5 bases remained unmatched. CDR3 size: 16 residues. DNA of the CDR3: TGTGCCAGCAGTTACTCGAGGACAGGCGGTAACTATGGCTACACCTTC. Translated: CASSYSRTGGNYGYTF.

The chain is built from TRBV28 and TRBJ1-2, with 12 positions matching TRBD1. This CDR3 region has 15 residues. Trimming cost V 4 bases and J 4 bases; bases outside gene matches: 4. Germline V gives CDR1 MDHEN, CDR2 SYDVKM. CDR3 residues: CASSSGQGAFYGYTF. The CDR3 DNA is TGTGCCAGCAGTTCGGGACAGGGGGCATTCTATGGCTACACCTTC.

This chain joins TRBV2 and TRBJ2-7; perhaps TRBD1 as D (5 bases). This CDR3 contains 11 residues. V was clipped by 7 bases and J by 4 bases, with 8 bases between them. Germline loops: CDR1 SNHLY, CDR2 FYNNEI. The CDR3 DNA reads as TGTGCCAGCAAGTCAGGGTACGAGCAGTACTTC. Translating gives CASKSGYEQYF.

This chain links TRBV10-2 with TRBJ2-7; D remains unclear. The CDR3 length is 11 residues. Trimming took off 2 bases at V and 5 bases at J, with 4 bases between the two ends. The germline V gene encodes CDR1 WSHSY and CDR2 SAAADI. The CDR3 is CASSEGHEQYF. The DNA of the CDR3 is TGCGCCAGCAGTGAGGGCCACGAGCAGTACTTC.

This CDR3 reads CASSYGWSSYNSPLHF. CDR3 DNA: TGTGCCAGCAGTTATGGCTGGAGCTCCTATAATTCACCCCTCCACTTT. The genes are TRBV27 and TRBJ1-6; D is ambiguous. From germline, CDR1 is MNHEY and CDR2 SMNVEV (reference sequence). Trimming cost V 4 bases and J 0 bases, with 10 bases left between them. The CDR3 is 16 residues long.

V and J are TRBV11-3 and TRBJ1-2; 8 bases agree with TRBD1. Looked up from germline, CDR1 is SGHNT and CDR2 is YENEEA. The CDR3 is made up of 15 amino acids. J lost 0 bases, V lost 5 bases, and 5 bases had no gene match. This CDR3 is CASSPTGGANYGYTF. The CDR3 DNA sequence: TGTGCCAGCAGCCCAACAGGGGGAGCTAACTATGGCTACACCTTC.

Here the CDR3 reads CASSPEGGVTEAFF. In DNA, the CDR3 is TGTGCCAGCAGCCCCGAAGGGGGCGTCACTGAAGCTTTCTTT. The rearrangement joins TRBV6-5 to TRBJ1-1, with 7 bases matching TRBD1. The CDR3 contains 14 residues. CDR1 and CDR2 (germline): MNHEY, SVGAGI. Germline trimming cut 6 bases from V and 4 bases from J; bases unmatched to any gene: 8.

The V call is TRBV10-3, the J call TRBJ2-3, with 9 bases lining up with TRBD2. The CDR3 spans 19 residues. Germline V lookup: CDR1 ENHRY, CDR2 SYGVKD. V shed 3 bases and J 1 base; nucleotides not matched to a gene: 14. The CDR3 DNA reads TGTGCCATCAGTGATCTTAACGGGCGGGAGGGCCGGGGCACAGATACGCAGTATTTT. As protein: CAISDLNGREGRGTDTQYF.

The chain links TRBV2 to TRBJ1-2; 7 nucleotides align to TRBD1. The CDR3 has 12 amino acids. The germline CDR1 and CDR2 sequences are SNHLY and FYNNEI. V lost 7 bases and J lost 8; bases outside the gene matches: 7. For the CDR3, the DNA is TGTGCCAGCAACCTCCAGGGGGACGGCTACACCTTC. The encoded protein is CASNLQGDGYTF.

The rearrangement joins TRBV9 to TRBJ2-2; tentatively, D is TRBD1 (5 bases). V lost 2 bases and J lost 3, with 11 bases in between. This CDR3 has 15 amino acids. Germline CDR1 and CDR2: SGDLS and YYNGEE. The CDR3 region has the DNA TGTGCCAGCAGCGTGGGGCAGTTTTACACCGGGGAGCTGTTTTTT. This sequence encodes CASSVGQFYTGELFF.

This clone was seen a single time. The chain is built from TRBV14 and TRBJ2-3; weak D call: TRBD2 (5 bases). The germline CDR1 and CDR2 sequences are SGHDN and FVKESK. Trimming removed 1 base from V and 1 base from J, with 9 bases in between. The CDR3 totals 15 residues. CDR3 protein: CASSQVPGGTDTQYF. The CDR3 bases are TGTGCCAGCAGCCAAGTCCCCGGGGGCACAGATACGCAGTATTTT. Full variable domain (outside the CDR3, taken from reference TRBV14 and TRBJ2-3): EAGVTQFPSHSVIEKGQTVTLRCDPISGHDNLYWYRRVMGKEIKFLLHFVKESKQDESGMPNNRFLAERTGGTYSTLKVQPAELEDSGVYFCASSQVPGGTDTQYFGPGTRLTVL.

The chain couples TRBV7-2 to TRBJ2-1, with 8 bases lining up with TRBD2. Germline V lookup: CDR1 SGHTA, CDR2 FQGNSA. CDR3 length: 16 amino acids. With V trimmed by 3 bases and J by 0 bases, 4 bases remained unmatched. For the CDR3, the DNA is TGTGCCAGCAGCTTCCAAGCGGGAGACTCCTACAATGAGCAGTTCTTC. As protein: CASSFQAGDSYNEQFF.

This CDR3 is CASSLDGGVLYGYTF. CDR3 coding DNA: TGCGCCAGCAGCTTGGACGGGGGAGTCCTTTATGGCTACACCTTC. This sequence joins TRBV5-1 and TRBJ1-2; possibly TRBD1 for D (5 bases). V was pared by 0 bases and J by 5 bases, with 14 bases between. The germline V gene has CDR1 SGHRS and CDR2 YFSETQ. CDR3 length: 15 residues.

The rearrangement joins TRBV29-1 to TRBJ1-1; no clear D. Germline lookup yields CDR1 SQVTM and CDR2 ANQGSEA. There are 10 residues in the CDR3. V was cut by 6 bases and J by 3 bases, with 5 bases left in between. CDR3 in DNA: TGCAGCGTCCATTACACTGAAGCTTTCTTT. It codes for CSVHYTEAFF. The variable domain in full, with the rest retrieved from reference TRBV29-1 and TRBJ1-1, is SAVISQKPSRDICQRGTSLTIQCQVDSQVTMMFWYRQQPGQSLTLIATANQGSEATYESGFVIDKFPISRPNLTFSTLTVSNMSPEDSSIYLCSVHYTEAFFGQGTRLTVV.

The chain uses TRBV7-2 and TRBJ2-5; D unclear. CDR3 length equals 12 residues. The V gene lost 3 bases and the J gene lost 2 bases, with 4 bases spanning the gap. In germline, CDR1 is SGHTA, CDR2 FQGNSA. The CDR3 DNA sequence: TGTGCCAGCAGCTTCCCACAAGAGACCCAGTACTTC. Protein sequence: CASSFPQETQYF.

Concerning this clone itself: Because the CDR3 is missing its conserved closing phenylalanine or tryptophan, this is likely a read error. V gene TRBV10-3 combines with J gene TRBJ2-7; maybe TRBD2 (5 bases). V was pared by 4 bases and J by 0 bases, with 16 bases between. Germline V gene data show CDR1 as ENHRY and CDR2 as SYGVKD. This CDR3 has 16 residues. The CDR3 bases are TGTGCCATCAGTGGTGGCGGACTGTCGATCTCCTACGAGCAGTACCTC. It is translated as CAISGGGLSISYEQYL.

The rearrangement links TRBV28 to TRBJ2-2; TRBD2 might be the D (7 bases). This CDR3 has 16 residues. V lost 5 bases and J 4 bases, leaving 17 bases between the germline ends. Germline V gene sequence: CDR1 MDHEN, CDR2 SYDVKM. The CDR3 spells CASSRGGGPGTGELFF. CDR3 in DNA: TGTGCCAGCAGTCGGGGAGGGGGGCCGGGCACCGGGGAGCTGTTTTTT.

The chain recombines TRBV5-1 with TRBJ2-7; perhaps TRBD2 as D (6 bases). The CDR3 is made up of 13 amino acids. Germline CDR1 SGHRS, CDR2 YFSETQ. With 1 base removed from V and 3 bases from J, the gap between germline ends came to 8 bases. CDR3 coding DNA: TGCGCCAGCAGCTTGACGGGGGACTACGAGCAGTACTTC. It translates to CASSLTGDYEQYF.

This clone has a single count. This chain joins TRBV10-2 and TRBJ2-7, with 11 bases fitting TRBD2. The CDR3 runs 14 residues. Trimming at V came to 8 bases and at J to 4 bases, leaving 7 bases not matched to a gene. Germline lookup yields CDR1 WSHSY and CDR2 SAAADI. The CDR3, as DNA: TGCGCCAGCTCTACTAGCGGGAGACTATACGAGCAGTACTTC. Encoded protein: CASSTSGRLYEQYF.

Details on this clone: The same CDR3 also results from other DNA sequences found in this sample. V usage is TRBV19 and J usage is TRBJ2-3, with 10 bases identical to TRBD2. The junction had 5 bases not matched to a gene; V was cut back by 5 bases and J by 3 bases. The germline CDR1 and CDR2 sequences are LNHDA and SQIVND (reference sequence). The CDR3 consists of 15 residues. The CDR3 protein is CASSRAGGLTDTQYF. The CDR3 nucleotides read TGTGCCAGTAGTCGAGCGGGGGGGCTTACAGATACGCAGTATTTT.

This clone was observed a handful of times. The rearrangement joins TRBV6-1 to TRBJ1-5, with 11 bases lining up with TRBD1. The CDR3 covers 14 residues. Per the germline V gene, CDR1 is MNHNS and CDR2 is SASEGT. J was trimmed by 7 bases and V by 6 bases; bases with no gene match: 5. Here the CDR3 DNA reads TGTGCCAGCAGGAAGGGACAGGGGGAGCAGCCCCAGCATTTT. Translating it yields CASRKGQGEQPQHF.

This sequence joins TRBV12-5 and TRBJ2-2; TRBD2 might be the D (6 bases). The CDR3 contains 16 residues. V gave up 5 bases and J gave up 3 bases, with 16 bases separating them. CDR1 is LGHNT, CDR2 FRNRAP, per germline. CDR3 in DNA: TGTGCTAGTGGTCCGAAAGTGGGGGGTGACACCGGGGAGCTGTTTTTT. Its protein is CASGPKVGGDTGELFF.

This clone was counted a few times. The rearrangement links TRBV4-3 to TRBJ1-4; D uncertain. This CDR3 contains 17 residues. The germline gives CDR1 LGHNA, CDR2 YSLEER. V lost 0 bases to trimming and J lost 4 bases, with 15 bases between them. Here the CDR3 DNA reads TGCGCCAGCAGCCAAGACCCGCGGGGAATGAGTAATGAAAAACTGTTTTTT. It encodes CASSQDPRGMSNEKLFF.

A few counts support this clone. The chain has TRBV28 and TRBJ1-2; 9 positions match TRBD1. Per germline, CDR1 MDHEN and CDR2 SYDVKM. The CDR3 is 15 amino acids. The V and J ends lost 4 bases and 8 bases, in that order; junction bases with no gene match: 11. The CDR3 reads CASSSPGQGFEGYTF. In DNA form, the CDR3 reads TGTGCCAGCAGTTCCCCGGGACAGGGTTTCGAGGGCTACACCTTC.

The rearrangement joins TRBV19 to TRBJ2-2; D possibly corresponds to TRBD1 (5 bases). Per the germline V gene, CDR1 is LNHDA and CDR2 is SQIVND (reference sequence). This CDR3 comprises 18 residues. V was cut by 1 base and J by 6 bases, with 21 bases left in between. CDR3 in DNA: TGTGCCAGTAGTATAGTCGTAAAGTCCGGCCTGGGGCCCGGGGAGCTGTTTTTT. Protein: CASSIVVKSGLGPGELFF.